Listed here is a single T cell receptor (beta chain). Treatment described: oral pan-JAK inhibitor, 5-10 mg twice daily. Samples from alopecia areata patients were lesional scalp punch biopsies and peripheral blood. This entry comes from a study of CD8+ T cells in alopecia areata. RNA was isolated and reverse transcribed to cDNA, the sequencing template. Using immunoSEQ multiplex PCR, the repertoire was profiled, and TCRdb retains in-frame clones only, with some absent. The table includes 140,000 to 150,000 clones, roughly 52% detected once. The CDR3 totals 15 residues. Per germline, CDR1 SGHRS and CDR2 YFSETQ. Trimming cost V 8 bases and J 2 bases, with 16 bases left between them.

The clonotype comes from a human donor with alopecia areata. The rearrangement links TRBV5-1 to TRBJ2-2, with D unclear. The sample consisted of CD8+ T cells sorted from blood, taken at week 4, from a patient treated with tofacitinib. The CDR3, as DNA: TGCGCCAGTAATCTCATGGCGGCCAACACCGGGGAGCTGTTTTTT. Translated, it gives CASNLMAANTGELFF. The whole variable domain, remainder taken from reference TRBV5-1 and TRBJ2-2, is KAGVTQTPRYLIKTRGQQVTLSCSPISGHRSVSWYQQTPGQGLQFLFEYFSETQRNKGNFPGRFSGRQFSNSRSEMNVSTLELGDSALYLCASNLMAANTGELFFGEGSRLTVL.